Listed here are 27 T cell receptor beta chains from one sample, sequenced in a study of T-cell memory formation after mild COVID-19. TCRdb analysed the 5' RACE reads with MiXCR anew, one entry per CDR3 protein. This table has roughly 350,000 distinct CDR3 sequences, about 13% appearing once. Sequences were obtained from PBMCs or a T cell subset sorted from them (not recorded which). The origin of the receptors is a man aged 18 to 29 who had mild COVID-19 (a few samples of this study predate the infection). Cell type and time point are not known.

This clonotype was recorded many times. The chain's CDR3 is CASSLRDGSSYNSPLHF. CDR3 sequence (DNA): TGCGCCAGCAGCTTGCGGGACGGAAGCTCCTATAATTCACCCCTCCACTTT. The chain recombines TRBV5-1 with TRBJ1-6; TRBD1 might be the D (5 bases). Germline CDR1 reads SGHRS; CDR2 reads YFSETQ. This CDR3 is 17 amino acids long. Trimming shortened V by 1 base and J by 0 bases, and 11 bases separated the two germline ends.

This clonotype showed up just a few times. The chain is built from TRBV7-2 and TRBJ2-1; 9 bases are a match to TRBD1. The CDR3 length is 15 residues. The V gene's germline CDR1 is SGHTA and CDR2 FQGNSA. J lost 9 bases, V lost 4 bases, and 10 bases had no gene match. The DNA of the CDR3 is TGTGCCAGCAGCTCACCGGGACAGGGATTTGGTGAGCAGTTCTTC. As protein: CASSSPGQGFGEQFF.

The rearrangement uses TRBV5-4 and TRBJ2-1, with unresolved D. The CDR3 spans 13 residues. V was cut by 2 bases and J by 5 bases, with 8 bases left in between. Germline V gene sequence: CDR1 SGHNT, CDR2 YYREEE (reference sequence). CDR3 nucleotides: TGTGCCAGCAGCTTACCTAGTGACAATGAGCAGTTCTTC. Amino acids: CASSLPSDNEQFF.

The CDR3 DNA follows: TGTGCCAGCAGCTTAAGCGGGGGGGCCCCAAGCGAGCAGTTCTTC. Residues: CASSLSGGAPSEQFF. This chain joins TRBV11-2 and TRBJ2-1, with 10 positions matching TRBD2. V was pared by 2 bases and J by 10 bases, with 8 bases of the junction left unmatched. The CDR3 length is 15 residues. The germline CDR1 and CDR2 sequences are SGHAT and FQNNGV.

This clonotype was found many times. The chain uses TRBV4-2 and TRBJ2-3; 7 bases line up with TRBD2. The CDR3 totals 16 residues. J lost 1 base, V lost 1 base, and 5 bases had no gene match. Germline V CDR1 and CDR2: LGHNA, YNFKEQ. The CDR3 region is CASSQVGGDRTDTQYF. The CDR3 nucleotides read TGTGCCAGCAGCCAAGTTGGGGGGGACCGCACAGATACGCAGTATTTT.

This clonotype occurred a few times. The CDR3 DNA reads TGTGCCAGCAGCTCCTGGGACACATGGGGGCAAAAACTGTTTTTT. Its translation is CASSSWDTWGQKLFF. V usage is TRBV7-2 and J usage is TRBJ1-4; possible D gene TRBD1, 6 bases. Between the trimmed V and J ends, which lost 4 bases and 9 bases, there was a span of 18 bases. This CDR3 is 15 amino acids long. CDR1 and CDR2 (germline): SGHTA, FQGNSA.

V and J are TRBV4-1 and TRBJ1-6, with D possibly being TRBD1 (5 bases). Germline V gene data show CDR1 as MGHRA and CDR2 as YSYEKL. Trimming removed 3 bases at V and 7 bases at J, with 13 bases between. The CDR3 runs to 15 residues. In DNA form, the CDR3 reads TGCGCCAGCAGCCAGCAGGGACTGGCCAATTCACCCCTCCACTTT. Translated, it gives CASSQQGLANSPLHF.

The gene calls are TRBV6-2 or TRBV6-3 and TRBJ2-6; weak D call: TRBD1 (6 bases). The germline V gene has CDR1 MNHEY and CDR2 SVGEGT. The CDR3 runs to 17 residues. V shed 5 bases and J shed 4 bases, with 18 bases lying between them. The CDR3 here is CASSPRAHRAGANVLTF. The CDR3 bases are TGTGCCAGCAGTCCGAGGGCTCACAGGGCCGGGGCCAACGTCCTGACTTTC.

This clonotype has just a few counts. This chain uses TRBV14 with TRBJ2-5; TRBD2 matches 8 bases. This CDR3 has 16 amino acids. After removal of 0 bases from V and 4 bases from J, the junction contained 7 bases not matched to a gene. Germline V CDR1 and CDR2: SGHDN, FVKESK. The DNA for the CDR3 is TGTGCCAGCAGCCAAGAATACGGGGGGGCCGGAGAGACCCAGTACTTC. Encoded protein: CASSQEYGGAGETQYF. Complete variable domain (other parts from reference TRBV14 and TRBJ2-5): EAGVTQFPSHSVIEKGQTVTLRCDPISGHDNLYWYRRVMGKEIKFLLHFVKESKQDESGMPNNRFLAERTGGTYSTLKVQPAELEDSGVYFCASSQEYGGAGETQYFGPGTRLLVL.

The genes are TRBV20-1 and TRBJ2-3; D possibly uses TRBD1 or TRBD2 (5 bases each). V was clipped by 0 bases and J by 3 bases, with 22 bases between them. Germline CDR1 is DFQATT and CDR2 is SNEGSKA (reference sequence). The CDR3 is 18 residues long. The CDR3 DNA reads as TGCAGTGCTAGAGACCCAAACGGGGCAGGGCGGTGGACAGATACGCAGTATTTT. It translates to CSARDPNGAGRWTDTQYF.

The rearrangement joins TRBV7-9 to TRBJ1-5, with TRBD1 matching over 7 bases. CDR3 length: 16 residues. The trim removed 5 bases at V and 2 bases at J, leaving 9 bases unmatched. Per germline, CDR1 SEHNR and CDR2 FQNEAQ (reference sequence). CDR3 amino acids: CASSPPGGGGNQPQHF. CDR3 in DNA: TGTGCCAGCAGCCCCCCCGGAGGGGGCGGCAATCAGCCCCAGCATTTT.

This clonotype has a handful of counts. The chain combines TRBV12-3 or TRBV12-4 with TRBJ2-2; D not certain. V was cut by 6 bases and J by 1 base, with 9 bases left in between. The CDR3 length is 14 residues. In DNA form, the CDR3 reads TGTGCCAGCAGGTTGCAGTTGAACACCGGGGAGCTGTTTTTT. Residues: CASRLQLNTGELFF.

This clonotype was recorded only once. The chain couples TRBV5-1 to TRBJ2-7, with 11 bases lining up with TRBD1. CDR1 and CDR2 from the germline V gene are SGHRS and YFSETQ. Trimming removed 0 bases from V and 3 bases from J; junction bases left unmatched: 2. This CDR3 region has 15 residues. CDR3 in amino acids: CASSLGTGGNYEQYF. The CDR3 nucleotides are TGCGCCAGCAGCTTGGGGACAGGGGGCAACTACGAGCAGTACTTC.

This clonotype was detected a few times. The genes are TRBV5-1 and TRBJ2-2; a weak D match, TRBD1 (6 bases). The CDR3 loop spans 15 amino acids. Deletions cut 0 bases from V and 4 bases from J, with 10 bases between. Germline V gene lookup returns CDR1 SGHRS and CDR2 YFSETQ. The CDR3 loop is CASSLVGQFTGELFF. As DNA, the CDR3 is TGCGCCAGCAGCTTGGTCGGACAGTTCACCGGGGAGCTGTTTTTT.

J is TRBJ2-1 and V is TRBV6-2 or TRBV6-3; TRBD2 matches 11 bases. V shed 4 bases, J shed 8 bases, and the junction held 10 bases outside the gene matches. This CDR3 spans 16 amino acids. CDR1 and CDR2 (germline): MNHEY, SVGEGT. The CDR3 DNA sequence: TGTGCCAGCAGTTCTCCAATAGCGGGGGGGACTGATGAGCAGTTCTTC. Translation: CASSSPIAGGTDEQFF.

This clonotype was seen only a few times. V and J are TRBV12-3 or TRBV12-4 and TRBJ2-1; possible D gene TRBD2, 6 bases. CDR3 length: 14 amino acids. Deletions cut 7 bases from V and 1 base from J, with 11 bases between. CDR3 DNA: TGTGCCAGCAAGAGTGGGGGGTCCTACAATGAGCAGTTCTTC. As protein: CASKSGGSYNEQFF.

This chain joins TRBV6-5 and TRBJ2-5; D perhaps matches TRBD1 (5 bases). Germline CDR1 MNHEY, CDR2 SVGAGI. This CDR3 contains 15 residues. Trimming took off 0 bases at V and 4 bases at J, with 12 bases between the two ends. CDR3 residues: CASSYSGRVGETQYF. CDR3 nucleotide sequence: TGTGCCAGCAGTTACTCCGGCAGGGTGGGAGAGACCCAGTACTTC.

This clonotype was counted only a few times. The chain joins TRBV4-1 to TRBJ2-2; possibly TRBD1 or TRBD2 for D (5 bases each). CDR3 size: 15 residues. V was clipped by 7 bases and J by 6 bases, with 18 bases between them. Germline V gives CDR1 MGHRA, CDR2 YSYEKL. CDR3 sequence reads: CASTPREGFAGELFF. CDR3 DNA: TGCGCCAGCACCCCCCGAGAGGGGTTTGCCGGGGAGCTGTTTTTT.

The rearrangement links TRBV6-5 to TRBJ1-5; D not resolved. Between the trimmed V and J ends, which lost 2 bases and 7 bases, there was a span of 15 bases. The CDR3 is 15 amino acids. In germline, CDR1 is MNHEY, CDR2 SVGAGI. The CDR3 region has the DNA TGTGCCAGCAGTTACCGCCCCACTTCGAGGCAGCCCCAGCATTTT. It yields the protein CASSYRPTSRQPQHF.

This clonotype was recorded many times. The J gene is TRBJ2-3, the V gene TRBV4-3; TRBD2 aligns across 7 bases. The ends lost 0 bases at V and 2 bases at J; junction bases unmatched: 5. This CDR3 region has 16 residues. The germline V gene encodes CDR1 LGHNA and CDR2 YSLEER. CDR3 in amino acids: CASSQEGLADTDTQYF. The CDR3, as DNA: TGCGCCAGCAGCCAAGAAGGTCTAGCGGACACAGATACGCAGTATTTT.

At least ten counts were recorded for this clonotype. The chain has TRBV27 and TRBJ1-5; D remains ambiguous. Trimming pared 3 bases from V and 4 bases from J, leaving 10 bases between. The germline gives CDR1 MNHEY, CDR2 SMNVEV (reference sequence). The CDR3 sequence is 14 residues long. The CDR3 here is CASSLGGTNQPQHF. The CDR3 region has the DNA TGTGCCAGCAGTTTGGGCGGAACAAATCAGCCCCAGCATTTT.

There are many counts of this clonotype. The genes are TRBV7-2 and TRBJ2-7; TRBD1 aligns across 8 bases. J was trimmed by 3 bases and V by 4 bases; bases with no gene match: 8. CDR3 length: 15 amino acids. Per the germline V gene, CDR1 is SGHTA and CDR2 is FQGNSA. The CDR3 nucleotides read TGTGCCAGCAGCTACGACAGGGGCGGTTACTACGAGCAGTACTTC. Translating it yields CASSYDRGGYYEQYF.

V gene TRBV21-1 combines with J gene TRBJ1-1; the D call of TRBD1 is as the table states it, not checked on the DNA. TRBV21-1 is a documented pseudogene. The CDR3 totals 12 residues. The CDR3 here is CATLQGVTEAFF. In nucleotides, the CDR3 is TGTGCCACCCTACAGGGGGTCACTGAAGCTTTCTTT.

This sequence joins TRBV5-5 and TRBJ1-1, with unresolved D. Trimming removed 0 bases from V and 5 bases from J, with 17 bases in between. The CDR3 spans 16 residues. Germline CDR1 and CDR2: SGHKS and YYEKEE (reference sequence). CDR3 sequence: CASSLAYPSVWTEAFF. CDR3 DNA sequence: TGTGCCAGCAGCTTGGCCTACCCCAGCGTCTGGACTGAAGCTTTCTTT. Based on the CDR3 plus reference TRBV5-5 and TRBJ1-1, the full variable domain is DAGVTQSPTHLIKTRGQQVTLRCSPISGHKSVSWYQQVLGQGPQFIFQYYEKEERGRGNFPDRFSARQFPNYSSELNVNALLLGDSALYLCASSLAYPSVWTEAFFGQGTRLTVV.

V and J are TRBV20-1 and TRBJ2-3; perhaps TRBD2 as D (7 bases). CDR1 and CDR2 from the germline V gene are DFQATT and SNEGSKA (reference sequence). V dropped 6 bases and J dropped 1 base, with 17 bases sitting between them. This CDR3 is built from 15 residues. The CDR3 loop is CSAGTRGAGTDTQYF. The CDR3 coding sequence is TGCAGTGCAGGGACCCGGGGGGCGGGCACAGATACGCAGTATTTT.

This clonotype occurred a few times. The rearrangement joins TRBV5-4 to TRBJ2-1; 11 bases agree with TRBD2. J was trimmed by 10 bases and V by 4 bases; bases with no gene match: 10. The length of the CDR3 is 15 residues. Per the germline V gene, CDR1 is SGHNT and CDR2 is YYREEE (reference sequence). The CDR3 protein is CASSGLAGGSHEQFF. The CDR3, as DNA: TGTGCCAGCAGCGGGTTAGCGGGGGGGAGCCACGAGCAGTTCTTC.

This clonotype showed up many times. The CDR3 DNA sequence: TGTGCCAGCACCCGAGCGCCAATCGACGGCTACACCTTC. It encodes CASTRAPIDGYTF. The chain links TRBV6-5 to TRBJ1-2; the D is unclear. There are 13 residues in the CDR3. The germline V and J ends were trimmed by 7 bases and 8 bases, with 17 bases remaining between them. The germline CDR1 and CDR2 sequences are MNHEY and SVGAGI.